Listed below are T cell receptor beta chains from one sample, sequenced in a study of CD8 T cells in Susac syndrome. Via MiXCR, TCRdb re-called the immunoSEQ multiplex PCR reads, giving one row per CDR3 protein. The data show about 150,000 distinct CDR3 sequences, roughly 95% seen once. Sequencing used CD4+ T cells from PBMCs. Receptor source: a human donor with Susac syndrome. Both conserved end residues are part of each CDR3. D genes are given only for firm matches. Size is stated for part of the rows, as once, few or many counts, or as a class when the clone is expanded.

size	V	D	J	DNA	CDR3
.	TRBV29-1	.	TRBJ2-1	TGCAGCGTTGTTCAGAGCTCCTACAATGAGCAGTTCTTC	CSVVQSSYNEQFF
.	TRBV20-1	.	TRBJ2-5	TGCAGTGTCGGCCCTGGGACTCCCCTTCCGACCCAGTACTTC	CSVGPGTPLPTQYF
.	TRBV20-1	TRBD1	TRBJ2-7	TGCAGTGCTACCGGGACAGGCTTCTCCTACGAGCAGTACTTC	CSATGTGFSYEQYF
.	TRBV6-1	.	TRBJ2-3	TGTGCCAGCACGACTAGACCGAAAGATACGCAGTATTTT	CASTTRPKDTQYF
.	TRBV7-9	.	TRBJ2-3	TGTGCCAGCGGAAGGGACTTTAGCACAGATACGCAGTATTTT	CASGRDFSTDTQYF
once	TRBV4-3	.	TRBJ2-6	TGCGCCAGCAGCCAAGTCGCCTTGGGCGATGGGGCCAACGTCCTGACTTTC	CASSQVALGDGANVLTF
.	TRBV6-5	.	TRBJ2-1	TGTGCCAGCAGTTACTCTCTAGCTAACCACAATGAGCAGTTCTTC	CASSYSLANHNEQFF
.	TRBV18	TRBD1	TRBJ1-6	TGTGCCAGCTCACCGAAGGGACAGGGTGGCTCACCCCTCCACTTT	CASSPKGQGGSPLHF
.	TRBV20-1	TRBD2	TRBJ2-2	TGCAGTGCACGCGGGGGGAACACCGGGGAGCTGTTTTTT	CSARGGNTGELFF
.	TRBV5-1	.	TRBJ1-1	TGCGCCAGCAGCTCCCGAGGGGACACTGAAGCTTTCTTT	CASSSRGDTEAFF
.	TRBV21-1	.	TRBJ1-5	TGTGCCAGCAGCAAAGAGGACACTAGCAATCAGCCCCAGCATTTT	CASSKEDTSNQPQHF
.	TRBV29-1	.	TRBJ2-3	TGCAGCGTATTACGAGGCTTCACAGATACGCAGTATTTT	CSVLRGFTDTQYF
once	TRBV3-1	.	TRBJ2-3	TGTGCCAGCAGCTCAAGAATAGTGGGGCCTACGCAGTATTTT	CASSSRIVGPTQYF
.	TRBV18	.	TRBJ1-4	TGTGCCAGCTCCCTGAAGGGGGAGAAACTGTTTTTT	CASSLKGEKLFF
.	TRBV5-4	TRBD2	TRBJ2-3	TGTGCCAGCAGCTTGAAGGGTAGCGGGAGGGGCGATACGCAGTATTTT	CASSLKGSGRGDTQYF
.	TRBV11-2	TRBD1	TRBJ2-5	TGTGCCAGCAGCTCCGGGACAGGGAATCCGATCAGGGAGACCCAGTACTTC	CASSSGTGNPIRETQYF
.	TRBV12-3/TRBV12-4	.	TRBJ1-2	TGTGCCAGCAGTTTACGGACCAACTATGGCTACACCTTC	CASSLRTNYGYTF
.	TRBV7-9	.	TRBJ1-1	TGTGCCAGCAGACCCCCCCCCGGCGGGACTGAAGCTTTCTTT	CASRPPPGGTEAFF
once	TRBV7-3	.	TRBJ2-1	TGTGCCAGCAGCCCGATGTGGCCTGATGGTAATGAGCAGTTCTTC	CASSPMWPDGNEQFF
.	TRBV12-3/TRBV12-4	.	TRBJ1-2	TGTGCCAGCAGTTTACTGCGTGGCTACACCTTC	CASSLLRGYTF
.	TRBV29-1	.	TRBJ1-2	TGCAGCGTTATGTTACAGGGAGTTGATGGCTACACCTTC	CSVMLQGVDGYTF
.	TRBV11-3	.	TRBJ2-5	TGTGCCAGCAGTGTAGGGTACCAAGAGACCCAGTACTTC	CASSVGYQETQYF
.	TRBV9	.	TRBJ2-3	TGTGCCAGCAGCGTAGAGTCACTTAGCACAGATACGCAGTATTTT	CASSVESLSTDTQYF
.	TRBV4-2	TRBD2	TRBJ2-3	TGTGCCAGCAGAACAAGTGCGGGGGGGGCAGATACGCAGTATTTT	CASRTSAGGADTQYF
once	TRBV18	.	TRBJ2-7	TGTGCCAGCTCACCAAGGGCAGGGAACGAGCAGTACTTC	CASSPRAGNEQYF
.	TRBV10-3	.	TRBJ2-2	TGTGCCATCAGTGATCAAGGGGAAGGGGAGCTGTTTTTT	CAISDQGEGELFF
.	TRBV3-1	TRBD2	TRBJ2-4	TGTGCCAGCAGCCAAGTTCCGGCGACTAGCGGACAGTACTTC	CASSQVPATSGQYF
.	TRBV11-3	.	TRBJ2-7	TGTGCCAGCAGCTTAAACCCGCTGGGGGAGCAGTACTTC	CASSLNPLGEQYF
.	TRBV12-3/TRBV12-4	.	TRBJ2-3	TGTGCCAGCAGTTGGGACTTGACAGATACGCAGTATTTT	CASSWDLTDTQYF
.	TRBV23-1	.	TRBJ2-5	TGCGCCAGCAGTCTGCCCTTGGAAGATGAGACCCAGTACTTC	CASSLPLEDETQYF
.	TRBV12-3/TRBV12-4	TRBD1	TRBJ2-7	TGTGCCAGCAGCAGGACAGGGGGACACGAGCAGTACTTC	CASSRTGGHEQYF
.	TRBV3-1	TRBD2	TRBJ2-2	TGTGCCAGCAGCCCGAGGACTAGCGGGGCGAGGGACACCGGGGAGCTGTTTTTT	CASSPRTSGARDTGELFF
.	TRBV29-1	TRBD1	TRBJ1-2	TGCAGCGTTCGGGACAGGGGAGATGGCTACACCTTC	CSVRDRGDGYTF
.	TRBV6-1	.	TRBJ2-5	TGTGCCAGCAGCACTAACTCCAACTTCCAAGAGACCCAGTACTTC	CASSTNSNFQETQYF
.	TRBV11-2	.	TRBJ2-5	TGTGCCAGCAGCTTAGGTCTCGGTGGGAAGGGTCTGGAGACCCAGTACTTC	CASSLGLGGKGLETQYF
.	TRBV6-6	.	TRBJ1-1	TGTGCCAGCGTAAACAGCGTGAACACTGAAGCTTTCTTT	CASVNSVNTEAFF
.	TRBV7-9	.	TRBJ2-3	TGTGCCAGCAGCTTTAAGGGCCCAGATACGCAGTATTTT	CASSFKGPDTQYF
.	TRBV10-3	.	TRBJ2-2	TGTGCCATCAGCCGTGACAGGCGGCCAGGCGTTGGGGAGCTGTTTTTT	CAISRDRRPGVGELFF
.	TRBV20-1	TRBD1	TRBJ2-3	TGCAGTGCTCTACCGGGACAGGGGAGCACAGATACGCAGTATTTT	CSALPGQGSTDTQYF
once	TRBV15	.	TRBJ1-2	TGTGCCACCAGCAGAGATGGGACCCCGCTGGGCTACACCTTC	CATSRDGTPLGYTF
.	TRBV2	.	TRBJ1-6	TGTGCCAGCAGTGGCGAGGGGAATTCACCCCTCCACTTT	CASSGEGNSPLHF
once	TRBV7-6	TRBD1	TRBJ1-1	TGTGCCAGCAGCTTTGACAGGGGGGCTGAAGCTTTCTTT	CASSFDRGAEAFF
.	TRBV23-1	TRBD1	TRBJ1-2	TGCGCCAGCAGTCAGCCCCAGGGGGCCTGTGGCTACACCTTC	CASSQPQGACGYTF
.	TRBV20-1	.	TRBJ2-1	TGCAGTGCTAGATCTCGACATAGCTCCTACAATGAGCAGTTCTTC	CSARSRHSSYNEQFF
.	TRBV6-1	.	TRBJ1-2	TGTGCCATCAGTGAGACCACAGGCCAGATCTTCACCTTC	CAISETTGQIFTF
.	TRBV9	.	TRBJ1-5	TGTGCCAGCAGCGTAGAGGGGACTCAGCCCCAGCATTTT	CASSVEGTQPQHF
.	TRBV9	.	TRBJ2-1	TGTGCCAGCAGCGTGTCAGGGCAGGTGGGGTACAATGAGCAGTTCTTC	CASSVSGQVGYNEQFF
.	TRBV9	.	TRBJ2-7	TGTGCCAGCAGCGTAGGAACGGTGGGCTTTTCCTACGAGCAGTACTTC	CASSVGTVGFSYEQYF
.	TRBV10-3	.	TRBJ1-1	TGTGCCATCAGTGGGTCGGGAGGGGGCACTGAAGCTTTCTTT	CAISGSGGGTEAFF
.	TRBV9	TRBD2	TRBJ2-5	TGTGCCAGCAGCGTAGACGCCGGGGGGAGGGAGACCCAGTACTTC	CASSVDAGGRETQYF
.	TRBV29-1	.	TRBJ1-4	TGCAGCGTTGGCGGCCAGATGGAGGAAAAACTGTTTTTT	CSVGGQMEEKLFF
.	TRBV3-1	.	TRBJ2-3	TGTGCCAGCAGCCATAGGCAGCGTCACACAGATACGCAGTATTTT	CASSHRQRHTDTQYF
.	TRBV29-1	TRBD1	TRBJ2-7	TGCAGCGGAGGACAGGGCTACGAGCAGTACTTC	CSGGQGYEQYF
once	TRBV12-3/TRBV12-4	.	TRBJ1-4	TGTGCCAGCAGTTTCGGGAGAAAACTGTTTTTT	CASSFGRKLFF